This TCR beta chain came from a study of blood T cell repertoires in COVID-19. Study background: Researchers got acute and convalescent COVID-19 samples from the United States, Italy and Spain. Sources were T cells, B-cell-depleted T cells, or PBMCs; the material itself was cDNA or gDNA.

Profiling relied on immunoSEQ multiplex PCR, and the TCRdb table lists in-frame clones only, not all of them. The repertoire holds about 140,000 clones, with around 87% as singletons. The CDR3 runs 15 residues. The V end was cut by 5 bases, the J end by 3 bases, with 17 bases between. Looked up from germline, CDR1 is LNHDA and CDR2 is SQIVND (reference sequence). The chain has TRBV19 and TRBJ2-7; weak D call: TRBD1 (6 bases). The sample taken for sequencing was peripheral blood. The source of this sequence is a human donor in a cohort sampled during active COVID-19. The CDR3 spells CASSLSRGELYEQYF. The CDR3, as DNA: TGTGCCAGTAGTTTATCCAGGGGTGAGCTCTACGAGCAGTACTTC.